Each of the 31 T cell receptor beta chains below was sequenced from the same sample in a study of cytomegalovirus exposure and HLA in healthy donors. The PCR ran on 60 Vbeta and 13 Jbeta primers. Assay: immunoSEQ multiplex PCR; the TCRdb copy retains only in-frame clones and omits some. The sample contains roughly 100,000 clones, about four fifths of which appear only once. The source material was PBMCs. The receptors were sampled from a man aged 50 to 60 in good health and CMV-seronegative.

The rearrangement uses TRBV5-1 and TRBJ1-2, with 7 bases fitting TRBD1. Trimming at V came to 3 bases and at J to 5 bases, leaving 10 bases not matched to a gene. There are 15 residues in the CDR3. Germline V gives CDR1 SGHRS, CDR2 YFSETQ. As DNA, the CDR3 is TGCGCCAGCAGCTCCCCAAGACAGGGCTATTATGGCTACACCTTC. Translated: CASSSPRQGYYGYTF.

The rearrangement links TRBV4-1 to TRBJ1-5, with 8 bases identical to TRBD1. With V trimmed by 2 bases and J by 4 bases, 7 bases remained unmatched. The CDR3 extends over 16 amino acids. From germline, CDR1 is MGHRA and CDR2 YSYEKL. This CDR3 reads CASSQPRTGLNQPQHF. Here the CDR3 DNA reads TGCGCCAGCAGCCAACCTCGGACAGGGCTAAATCAGCCCCAGCATTTT.

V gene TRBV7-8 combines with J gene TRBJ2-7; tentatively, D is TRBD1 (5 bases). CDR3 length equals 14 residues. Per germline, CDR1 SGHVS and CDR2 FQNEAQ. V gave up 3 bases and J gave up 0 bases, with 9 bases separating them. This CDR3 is CASSFDSSSYEQYF. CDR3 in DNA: TGTGCCAGCAGCTTCGACAGTAGCTCCTACGAGCAGTACTTC.

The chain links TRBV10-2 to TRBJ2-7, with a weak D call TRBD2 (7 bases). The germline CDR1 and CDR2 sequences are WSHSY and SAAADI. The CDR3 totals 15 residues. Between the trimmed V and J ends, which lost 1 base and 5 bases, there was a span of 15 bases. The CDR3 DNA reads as TGCGCCAGCAGTGAGTGGGTGGGGGGGCGCCACGAGCAGTACGTC. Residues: CASSEWVGGRHEQYV.

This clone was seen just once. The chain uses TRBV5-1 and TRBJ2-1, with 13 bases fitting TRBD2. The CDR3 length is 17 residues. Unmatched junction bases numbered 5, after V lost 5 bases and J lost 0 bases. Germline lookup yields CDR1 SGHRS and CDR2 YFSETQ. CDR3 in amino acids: CASRTSGGLSSYNEQFF. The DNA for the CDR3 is TGCGCCAGCAGGACTAGCGGGGGGTTAAGCTCCTACAATGAGCAGTTCTTC.

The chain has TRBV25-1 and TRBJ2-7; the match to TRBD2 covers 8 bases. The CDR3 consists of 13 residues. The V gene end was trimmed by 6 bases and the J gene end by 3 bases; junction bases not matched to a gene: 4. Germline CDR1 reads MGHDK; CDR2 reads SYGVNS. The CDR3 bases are TGTGCCAGCAGCCGAGCGGGGGTCTACGAGCAGTACGTC. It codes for CASSRAGVYEQYV.

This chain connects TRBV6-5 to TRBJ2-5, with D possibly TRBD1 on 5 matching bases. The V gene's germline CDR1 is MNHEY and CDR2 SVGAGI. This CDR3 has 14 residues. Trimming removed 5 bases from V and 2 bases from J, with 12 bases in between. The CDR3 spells CASSPAGLQETQYF. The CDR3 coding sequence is TGTGCCAGCAGTCCGGCAGGGTTACAAGAGACCCAGTACTTC.

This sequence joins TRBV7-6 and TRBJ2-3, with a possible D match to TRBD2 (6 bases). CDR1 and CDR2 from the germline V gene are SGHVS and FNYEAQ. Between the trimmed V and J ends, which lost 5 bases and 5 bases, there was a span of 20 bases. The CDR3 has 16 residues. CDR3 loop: CASSLQAGITGDTQYF. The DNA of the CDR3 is TGTGCCAGCAGCCTTCAAGCGGGCATAACGGGAGATACGCAGTATTTT. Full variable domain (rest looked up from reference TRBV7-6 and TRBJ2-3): GAGVSQSPRYKVTKRGQDVALRCDPISGHVSLYWYRQALGQGPEFLTYFNYEAQQDKSGLPNDRFSAERPEGSISTLTIQRTEQRDSAMYRCASSLQAGITGDTQYFGPGTRLTVL.

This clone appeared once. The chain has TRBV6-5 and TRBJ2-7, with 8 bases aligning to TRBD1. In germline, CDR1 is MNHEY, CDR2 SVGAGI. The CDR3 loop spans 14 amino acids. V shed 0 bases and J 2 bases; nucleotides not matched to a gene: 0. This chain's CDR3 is CASSYSDRAYEQYF. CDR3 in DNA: TGTGCCAGCAGTTACTCGGACAGGGCCTACGAGCAGTACTTC.

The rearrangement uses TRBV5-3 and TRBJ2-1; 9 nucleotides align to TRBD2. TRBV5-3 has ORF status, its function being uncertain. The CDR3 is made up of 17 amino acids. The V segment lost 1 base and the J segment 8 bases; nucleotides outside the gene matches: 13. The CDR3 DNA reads TGTGCCAGAAGCTTGAATGGCGGGGGGGCGGATTTCGATGAGCAGTTCTTC. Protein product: CARSLNGGGADFDEQFF.

CDR3 DNA: TGTGCCAGCAGCTCCTCTGGGGGGGCCGGAGAAAAACTGTTTTTT. Protein: CASSSSGGAGEKLFF. This chain links TRBV5-6 with TRBJ1-4; D may be TRBD1 (6 bases). The V end lost 3 bases, the J end lost 8 bases, and 17 bases lay between the germline ends. The germline CDR1 and CDR2 sequences are SGHDT and YYEEEE. This CDR3 is built from 15 residues. Full variable domain (remainder filled in from reference TRBV5-6 and TRBJ1-4): DAGVTQSPTHLIKTRGQQVTLRCSPKSGHDTVSWYQQALGQGPQFIFQYYEEEERQRGNFPDRFSGHQFPNYSSELNVNALLLGDSALYLCASSSSGGAGEKLFFGSGTQLSVL.

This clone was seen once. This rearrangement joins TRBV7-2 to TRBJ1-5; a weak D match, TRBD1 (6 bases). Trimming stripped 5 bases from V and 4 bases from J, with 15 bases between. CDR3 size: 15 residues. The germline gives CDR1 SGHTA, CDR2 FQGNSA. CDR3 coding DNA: TGTGCCAGCAGCCCCTACGGGGGGCAAAATCAGCCCCAGCATTTT. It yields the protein CASSPYGGQNQPQHF.

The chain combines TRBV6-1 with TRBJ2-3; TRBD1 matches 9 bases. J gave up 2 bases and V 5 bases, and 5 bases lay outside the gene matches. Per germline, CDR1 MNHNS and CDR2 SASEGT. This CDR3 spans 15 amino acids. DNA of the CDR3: TGTGCCAGCAGTTCGACAGGGGGTTACACAGATACGCAGTATTTT. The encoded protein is CASSSTGGYTDTQYF.

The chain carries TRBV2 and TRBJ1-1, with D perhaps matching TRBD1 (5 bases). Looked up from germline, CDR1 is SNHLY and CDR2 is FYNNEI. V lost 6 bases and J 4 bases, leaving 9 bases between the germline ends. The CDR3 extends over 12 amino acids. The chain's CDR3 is CASRPGGTEAFF. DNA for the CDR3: TGTGCCAGCAGGCCCGGGGGCACTGAAGCTTTCTTT.

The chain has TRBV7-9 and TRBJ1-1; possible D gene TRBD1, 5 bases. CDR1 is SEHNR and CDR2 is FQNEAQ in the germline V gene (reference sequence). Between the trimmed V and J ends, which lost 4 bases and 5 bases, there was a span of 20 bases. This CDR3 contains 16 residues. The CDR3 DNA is TGTGCCAGCAGCTATCAGGCGGGGCAGGGTGGGACTGAAGCTTTCTTT. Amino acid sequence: CASSYQAGQGGTEAFF.

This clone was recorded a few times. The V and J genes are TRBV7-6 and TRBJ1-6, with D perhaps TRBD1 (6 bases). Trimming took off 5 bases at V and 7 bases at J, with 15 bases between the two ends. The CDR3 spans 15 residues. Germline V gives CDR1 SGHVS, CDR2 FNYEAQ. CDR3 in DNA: TGTGCCAGCAGCCCCCAGACAGGAGCGAATTCACCCCTCCACTTT. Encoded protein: CASSPQTGANSPLHF.

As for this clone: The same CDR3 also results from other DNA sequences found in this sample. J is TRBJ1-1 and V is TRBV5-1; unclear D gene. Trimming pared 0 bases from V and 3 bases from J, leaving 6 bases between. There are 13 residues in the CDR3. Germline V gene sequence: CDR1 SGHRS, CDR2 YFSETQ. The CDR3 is CASSLGGDTEAFF. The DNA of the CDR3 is TGCGCCAGCAGCTTGGGGGGAGACACTGAAGCTTTCTTT.

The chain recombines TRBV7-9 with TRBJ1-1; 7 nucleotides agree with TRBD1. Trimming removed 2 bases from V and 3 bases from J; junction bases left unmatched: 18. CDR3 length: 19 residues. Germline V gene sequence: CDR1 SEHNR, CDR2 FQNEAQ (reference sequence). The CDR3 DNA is TGTGCCAGCAGCTTACTTACATCCGGTTACAGGGGCCTGGACACTGAAGCTTTCTTT. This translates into CASSLLTSGYRGLDTEAFF.

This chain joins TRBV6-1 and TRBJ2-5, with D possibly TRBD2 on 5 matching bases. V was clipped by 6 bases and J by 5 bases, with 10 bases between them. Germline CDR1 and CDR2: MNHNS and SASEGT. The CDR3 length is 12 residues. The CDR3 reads CASRRRGETQYF. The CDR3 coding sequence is TGTGCCAGCAGACGGAGAGGGGAGACCCAGTACTTC.

The CDR3 sequence: CASSPDLEPNEKLFF. In DNA form, the CDR3 reads TGTGCCAGCAGTCCTGATTTAGAACCGAATGAAAAACTGTTTTTT. V and J are TRBV5-4 and TRBJ1-4; D ambiguous. Trimming left V 5 bases short and J 5 bases short, with 16 bases between. CDR3 length: 15 residues. CDR1 and CDR2 (germline): SGHNT, YYREEE (reference sequence).

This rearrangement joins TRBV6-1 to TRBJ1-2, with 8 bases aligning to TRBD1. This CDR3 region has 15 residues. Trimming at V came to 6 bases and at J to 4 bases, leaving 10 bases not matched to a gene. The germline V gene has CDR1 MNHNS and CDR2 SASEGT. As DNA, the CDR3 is TGTGCCAGCAGCTTGAAGGACAGGGATTTCTATGGCTACACCTTC. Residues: CASSLKDRDFYGYTF.

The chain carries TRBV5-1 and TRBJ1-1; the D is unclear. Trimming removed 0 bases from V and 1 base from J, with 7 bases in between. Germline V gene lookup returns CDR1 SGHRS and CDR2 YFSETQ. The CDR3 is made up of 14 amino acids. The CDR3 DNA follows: TGCGCCAGCAGCTTGGTACAGCCGAACACTGAAGCTTTCTTT. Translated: CASSLVQPNTEAFF.

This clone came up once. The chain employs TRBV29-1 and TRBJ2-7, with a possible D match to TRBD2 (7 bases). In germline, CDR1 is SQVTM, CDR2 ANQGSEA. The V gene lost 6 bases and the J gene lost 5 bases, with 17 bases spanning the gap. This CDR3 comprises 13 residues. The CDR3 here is CSVVRGGPNEQYF. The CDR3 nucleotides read TGCAGCGTGGTTAGGGGGGGGCCTAACGAGCAGTACTTC.

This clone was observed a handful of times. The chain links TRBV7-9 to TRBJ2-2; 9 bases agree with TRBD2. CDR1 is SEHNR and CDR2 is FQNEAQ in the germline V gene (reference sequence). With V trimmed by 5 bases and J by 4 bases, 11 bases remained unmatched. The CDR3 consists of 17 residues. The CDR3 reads CASSHLSGGPSTGELFF. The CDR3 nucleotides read TGTGCCAGCAGCCACCTTAGCGGGGGCCCCTCCACCGGGGAGCTGTTTTTT.

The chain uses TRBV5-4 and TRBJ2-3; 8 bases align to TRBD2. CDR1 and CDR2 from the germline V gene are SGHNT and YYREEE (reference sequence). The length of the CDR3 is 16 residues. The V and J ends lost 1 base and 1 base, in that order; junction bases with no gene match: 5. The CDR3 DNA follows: TGTGCCAGCAGCTTGTTAAGCGGGGGACGCACAGATACGCAGTATTTT. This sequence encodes CASSLLSGGRTDTQYF.

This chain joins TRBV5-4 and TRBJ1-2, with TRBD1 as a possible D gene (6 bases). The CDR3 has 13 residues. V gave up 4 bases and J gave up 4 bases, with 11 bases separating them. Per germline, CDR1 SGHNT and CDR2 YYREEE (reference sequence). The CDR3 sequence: CASSQQGVYGYTF. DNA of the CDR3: TGTGCCAGCAGCCAACAGGGTGTCTATGGCTACACCTTC.

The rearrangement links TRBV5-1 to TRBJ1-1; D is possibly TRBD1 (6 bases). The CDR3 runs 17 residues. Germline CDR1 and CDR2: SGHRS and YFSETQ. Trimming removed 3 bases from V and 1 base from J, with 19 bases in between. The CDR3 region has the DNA TGCGCCAGCAGCTCGGACTTGACAGGCTGGGGGAACACTGAAGCTTTCTTT. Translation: CASSSDLTGWGNTEAFF.

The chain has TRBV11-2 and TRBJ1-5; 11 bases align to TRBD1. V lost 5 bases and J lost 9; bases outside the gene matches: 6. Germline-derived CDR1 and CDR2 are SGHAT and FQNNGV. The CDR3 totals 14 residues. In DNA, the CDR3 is TGTGCCAGCAGCCCGGGGACAGGGGGTTTGCCCCAGCATTTT. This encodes CASSPGTGGLPQHF. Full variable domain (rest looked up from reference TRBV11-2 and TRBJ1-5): EAGVAQSPRYKIIEKRQSVAFWCNPISGHATLYWYQQILGQGPKLLIQFQNNGVVDDSQLPKDRFSAERLKGVDSTLKIQPAKLEDSAVYLCASSPGTGGLPQHFGDGTRLSIL.

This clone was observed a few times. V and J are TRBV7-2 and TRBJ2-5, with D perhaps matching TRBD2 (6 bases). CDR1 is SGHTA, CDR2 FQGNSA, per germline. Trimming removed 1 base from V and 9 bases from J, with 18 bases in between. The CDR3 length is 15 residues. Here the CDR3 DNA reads TGTGCCAGCAGCTTAGTATGGTCGGGGGTCGAGGCCCAGTACTTC. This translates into CASSLVWSGVEAQYF.

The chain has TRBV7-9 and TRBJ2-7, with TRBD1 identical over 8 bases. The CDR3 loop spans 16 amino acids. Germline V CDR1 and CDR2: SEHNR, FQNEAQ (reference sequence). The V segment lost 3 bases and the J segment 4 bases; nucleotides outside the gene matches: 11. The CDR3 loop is CASSFGYGRGQYEQYF. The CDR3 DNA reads TGTGCCAGCAGCTTTGGCTATGGCAGGGGGCAGTACGAGCAGTACTTC.

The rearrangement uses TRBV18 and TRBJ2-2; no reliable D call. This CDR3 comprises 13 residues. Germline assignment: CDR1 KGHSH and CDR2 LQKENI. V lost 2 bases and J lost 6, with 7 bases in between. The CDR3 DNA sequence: TGTGCCAGCTCACCAGACGGGTCCGGGGAGCTGTTTTTT. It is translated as CASSPDGSGELFF.